Following are 23 T cell receptor beta chains from one sample sequenced in a study of PD-1 blockade in mismatch repair-deficient tumors. TCRdb keeps only in-frame clones here, not all; method: immunoSEQ multiplex PCR. Of about 68,000 clones in the sample, around 73% were seen once. Sample: peripheral blood, taken 2 weeks after starting pembrolizumab. The receptors stem from an adult with mismatch repair-deficient cancer.

The J gene is TRBJ2-3, the V gene TRBV10-3, with 10 positions matching TRBD1. The CDR3 is 16 residues long. Germline V gene sequence: CDR1 ENHRY, CDR2 SYGVKD. Trimming removed 4 bases from V and 7 bases from J; junction bases left unmatched: 11. The CDR3 is CAISGTGTGVLYTQYF. CDR3 nucleotide sequence: TGTGCCATCAGTGGCACCGGGACAGGGGTTTTATATACGCAGTATTTT.

The V call is TRBV7-9, the J call TRBJ2-7, with TRBD2 as a possible D gene (5 bases). CDR1 and CDR2 (germline): SEHNR, FQNEAQ (reference sequence). The germline V and J ends were trimmed by 5 bases and 2 bases, with 19 bases remaining between them. This CDR3 spans 16 amino acids. The chain's CDR3 is CASSVQLEKRTYEQYF. Written as DNA, the CDR3 is TGTGCCAGCAGCGTGCAACTAGAAAAGAGGACCTACGAGCAGTACTTC.

This sequence joins TRBV5-4 and TRBJ2-7; no clear D. Germline values: CDR1 SGHNT, CDR2 YYREEE (reference sequence). This CDR3 has 15 residues. Trimming removed 0 bases at V and 2 bases at J, with 12 bases between. DNA of the CDR3: TGTGCCAGCAGCTTGGGGGCAGGAAGCACCTACGAGCAGTACTTC. It yields the protein CASSLGAGSTYEQYF. The entire variable domain, with the rest obtained from reference TRBV5-4 and TRBJ2-7, is as follows: ETGVTQSPTHLIKTRGQQVTLRCSSQSGHNTVSWYQQALGQGPQFIFQYYREEENGRGNFPPRFSGLQFPNYSSELNVNALELDDSALYLCASSLGAGSTYEQYFGPGTRLTVT.

The chain carries TRBV11-3 and TRBJ2-1; 8 bases fit TRBD2. With 2 bases clipped from V and 4 bases from J, the junction kept 7 bases outside the gene matches. This CDR3 has 16 amino acids. Germline V gives CDR1 SGHNT, CDR2 YENEEA. The CDR3 bases are TGTGCCAGCAGCTTACGCGGGAGGAGGGATTACAATGAGCAGTTCTTC. Translation gives CASSLRGRRDYNEQFF.

The chain uses TRBV7-6 and TRBJ2-7; D unclear. The germline V gene encodes CDR1 SGHVS and CDR2 FNYEAQ. The V gene lost 5 bases and the J gene lost 4 bases, with 21 bases spanning the gap. CDR3 length: 16 residues. CDR3 sequence: CASSKLTVKSFYEQYF. As DNA, the CDR3 is TGTGCCAGCAGCAAGCTTACCGTAAAGAGTTTTTACGAGCAGTACTTC.

The gene calls are TRBV28 and TRBJ1-1; the match to TRBD1 covers 7 bases. Germline CDR1 MDHEN, CDR2 SYDVKM. J was trimmed by 0 bases and V by 8 bases; bases with no gene match: 3. This CDR3 has 13 residues. The chain's CDR3 is CASSTGVNTEAFF. For the CDR3, the DNA is TGTGCCAGCTCAACAGGGGTGAACACTGAAGCTTTCTTT.

This clone has only a few counts. The chain combines TRBV19 with TRBJ2-7; D unresolved. Germline CDR1 reads LNHDA; CDR2 reads SQIVND (reference sequence). V was pared by 3 bases and J by 0 bases, with 3 bases between. The CDR3 is made up of 12 amino acids. The DNA of the CDR3 is TGTGCCAGTAGTATTGGCTCCTACGAGCAGTACTTC. This gives the protein CASSIGSYEQYF.

This chain joins TRBV11-2 and TRBJ2-3; D gene uncertain. In germline, CDR1 is SGHAT, CDR2 FQNNGV. The CDR3 has 13 residues. V dropped 0 bases and J dropped 3 bases, with 4 bases sitting between them. CDR3 sequence (DNA): TGTGCCAGCAGCTTAGAGAGAACAGATACGCAGTATTTT. It specifies CASSLERTDTQYF.

The table lists this clone with a count of one. This rearrangement joins TRBV5-1 to TRBJ1-2; 7 nucleotides agree with TRBD1. The CDR3 consists of 14 residues. Germline CDR1 reads SGHRS; CDR2 reads YFSETQ. V lost 4 bases, J lost 0 bases, and 3 bases stayed unmatched. DNA for the CDR3: TGCGCCAGCAGCCCGACAGGGACTAACTATGGCTACACCTTC. Translated: CASSPTGTNYGYTF.

V usage is TRBV5-4 and J usage is TRBJ1-1; D may be TRBD1 (6 bases). The CDR3 consists of 16 residues. Deletions cut 0 bases from V and 6 bases from J, with 18 bases between. Per the germline V gene, CDR1 is SGHNT and CDR2 is YYREEE (reference sequence). The CDR3 nucleotides read TGTGCCAGCAGCTTGGCCAATACGGGGGCATGGCCTGAAGCTTTCTTT. Its translation: CASSLANTGAWPEAFF.

The chain couples TRBV7-9 to TRBJ2-7; D ambiguous. Germline loops: CDR1 SEHNR, CDR2 FQNEAQ (reference sequence). V was shortened by 5 bases and J by 0 bases, with 5 bases between the two germline ends. This CDR3 comprises 12 residues. The CDR3 nucleotides are TGTGCCAGCAGCGTAAGCTCCTACGAGCAGTACTTC. It translates to CASSVSSYEQYF.

The rearrangement links TRBV20-1 to TRBJ1-1; D uncertain. V lost 5 bases to trimming and J lost 2 bases, with 6 bases between them. The V gene's germline CDR1 is DFQATT and CDR2 SNEGSKA (reference sequence). The CDR3 is 11 amino acids. The CDR3 loop is CSAGTNTEAFF. CDR3 sequence (DNA): TGCAGTGCTGGTACCAACACTGAAGCTTTCTTT.

Concerning this clone itself: Other nucleotide sequences in the sample specify the same CDR3. The gene calls are TRBV7-3 and TRBJ2-5; the D gene could be TRBD1 or TRBD2 (5 bases each). Trimming stripped 3 bases from V and 5 bases from J, with 10 bases between. Germline loops: CDR1 SGHTA, CDR2 FQGTGA. The CDR3 runs 13 residues. CDR3 DNA sequence: TGTGCCAGCAGCTTGGTCAGGGAGGAGACCCAGTACTTC. It yields the protein CASSLVREETQYF.

This clone was observed a handful of times. This chain joins TRBV29-1 and TRBJ1-3; tentative D call: TRBD1 (5 bases). The germline V gene encodes CDR1 SQVTM and CDR2 ANQGSEA. V lost 5 bases and J lost 0, with 11 bases in between. The CDR3 totals 14 residues. The CDR3 coding sequence is TGCAGCGTTATGACAGCTAACTCTGGAAACACCATATATTTT. This codes for CSVMTANSGNTIYF.

This clone was seen a handful of times. V and J are TRBV10-3 and TRBJ2-7; a weak D match, TRBD2 (6 bases). There are 14 residues in the CDR3. Germline CDR1 ENHRY, CDR2 SYGVKD. Deletions cut 11 bases from V and 7 bases from J, with 24 bases between. The CDR3 region has the DNA TGTGCCTCCGGAGGGACGGCAGGCCAGGGTGAGCAGTACTTC. Residues: CASGGTAGQGEQYF.

This clone was seen only a few times. The V and J genes are TRBV11-3 and TRBJ2-7; D not certain. The length of the CDR3 is 16 residues. CDR1 is SGHNT and CDR2 is YENEEA in the germline V gene. V lost 0 bases to trimming and J lost 6 bases, with 18 bases between them. The DNA of the CDR3 is TGTGCCAGCAGCTTAGACCCGAGTAGCTGGTTGGGCGAGCAGTACTTC. Translation: CASSLDPSSWLGEQYF.

The V and J genes are TRBV5-6 and TRBJ1-5, with 7 bases matching TRBD1. J gave up 7 bases and V 1 base, and 11 bases lay outside the gene matches. Per germline, CDR1 SGHDT and CDR2 YYEEEE. The CDR3 runs 16 residues. CDR3: CASSLFGQGDRQPQHF. Written as DNA, the CDR3 is TGTGCCAGCAGCTTGTTTGGTCAGGGGGATAGACAGCCCCAGCATTTT.

Note on this clone: Distinct nucleotide sequences in the sample also encode this CDR3. The chain recombines TRBV9 with TRBJ2-1; D is ambiguous. Germline CDR1 reads SGDLS; CDR2 reads YYNGEE. CDR3 length: 13 amino acids. Trimming stripped 0 bases from V and 4 bases from J, with 5 bases between. For the CDR3, the DNA is TGTGCCAGCAGCGTAGAGGGTTACAATGAGCAGTTCTTC. This translates into CASSVEGYNEQFF.

The chain is built from TRBV12-1 and TRBJ1-1; whether TRBD1, the table's D call, matches the DNA was not checked. TRBV12-1 is reported as a pseudogene. The CDR3 contains 14 residues. The chain's CDR3 is CASSAQGPNTEAFF. CDR3 in DNA: TGTGCCAGCAGCGCACAGGGTCCGAACACTGAAGCTTTCTTT.

The chain joins TRBV7-2 to TRBJ2-7; 10 bases are a match to TRBD2. The CDR3 sequence is 14 residues long. J gave up 3 bases and V 5 bases, and 4 bases lay outside the gene matches. Germline loops: CDR1 SGHTA, CDR2 FQGNSA. The CDR3 DNA reads as TGTGCCAGCAGCGGCCTAGCGGGAGTCTACGAGCAGTACTTC. Translation: CASSGLAGVYEQYF.

The gene calls are TRBV19 and TRBJ2-2, with 10 bases identical to TRBD1. Germline V CDR1 and CDR2: LNHDA, SQIVND (reference sequence). This CDR3 has 16 amino acids. Trimming cost V 3 bases and J 5 bases; bases outside gene matches: 6. CDR3 in amino acids: CASSIMGQGFTGELFF. The CDR3 DNA follows: TGTGCCAGTAGTATTATGGGACAGGGGTTTACCGGGGAGCTGTTTTTT. Full variable domain (missing parts from reference TRBV19 and TRBJ2-2): DGGITQSPKYLFRKEGQNVTLSCEQNLNHDAMYWYRQDPGQGLRLIYYSQIVNDFQKGDIAEGYSVSREKKESFPLTVTSAQKNPTAFYLCASSIMGQGFTGELFFGEGSRLTVL.

The chain's CDR3 is CASSQESLGWSIQYF. CDR3 DNA sequence: TGTGCCAGCAGCCAAGAATCGTTGGGTTGGAGCATTCAGTACTTC. V is TRBV14 and J is TRBJ2-4; D is ambiguous. This CDR3 is 15 amino acids long. CDR1 and CDR2 from the germline V gene are SGHDN and FVKESK. The V gene lost 0 bases and the J gene lost 9 bases, with 15 bases spanning the gap.

The rearrangement links TRBV7-2 to TRBJ1-2, with D unclear. The CDR3 has 12 residues. Trimming took off 5 bases at V and 4 bases at J, with 8 bases between the two ends. CDR1 and CDR2 from the germline V gene are SGHTA and FQGNSA. The CDR3: CASSPPAYGYTF. CDR3 nucleotide sequence: TGTGCCAGCAGCCCCCCCGCCTATGGCTACACCTTC.